These T cell receptor beta chains were read from a single sample in a study of vaccination and CD4 T cells after COVID-19. For these TCRs, the target antigens are not known. One entry per CDR3 protein, called by TCRdb with MiXCR from the PCR reads. The table lists 3,500 to 4,000 distinct CDR3 sequences, about 17% of them singletons. Material: CD4+ T cells from blood, cultured in vitro. The receptors derive from a human donor who had recovered from COVID-19. Both conserved end residues are part of each CDR3.

CDR3	J	V
CASGKTGGTEAFF	TRBJ1-1	TRBV2
CASSADGGGLDTQYF	TRBJ2-3	TRBV7-9
CASSPVLYNSPLHF	TRBJ1-6	TRBV12-3/TRBV12-4
CAILSNNTRGYTF	TRBJ1-2	TRBV12-3/TRBV12-4
CAKGYGVTVQNTEAFF	TRBJ1-1	TRBV11-2
CASSHLWGGSGNEQFF	TRBJ2-1	TRBV6-1
CASGRDGNNSPLHF	TRBJ1-6	TRBV6-1
CASSIRSSSYNEQFF	TRBJ2-1	TRBV6-1
CASSSYGGGPADTQYF	TRBJ2-3	TRBV5-4
CANKKGAANYGYTF	TRBJ1-2	TRBV2
CASSEFSDTQYF	TRBJ2-3	TRBV2
CASSWTDQNTEAFF	TRBJ1-1	TRBV7-2
CSGAGGEETQYF	TRBJ2-5	TRBV20-1
CASSPPGSQDYGYTF	TRBJ1-2	TRBV7-8
CSALQGVNTEAFF	TRBJ1-1	TRBV20-1
CASSPTGGDSPLHF	TRBJ1-6	TRBV18
CASRSRIYNEQFF	TRBJ2-1	TRBV2
CAISERIGTGSQPQHF	TRBJ1-5	TRBV10-3
CASSFAPGLVDYEQYF	TRBJ2-7	TRBV7-9
CASRSADTQYF	TRBJ2-3	TRBV4-2
CSAPKGGPQETQYF	TRBJ2-5	TRBV20-1
CASSWSIRELFF	TRBJ2-2	TRBV6-5
CAISVRGDYGYTF	TRBJ1-2	TRBV10-3
CASSRTSGATYEQYF	TRBJ2-7	TRBV7-2
CASSQSRVEGYTF	TRBJ1-2	TRBV16
CASSFGQPSSYGYTF	TRBJ1-2	TRBV7-9
CATDRGATNEKLFF	TRBJ1-4	TRBV10-1
CASSLQRGTGTQYF	TRBJ2-5	TRBV11-2
CAISEYPRQHGYTF	TRBJ1-2	TRBV10-3
CASSLGDRADEQYF	TRBJ2-7	TRBV7-3
CASRKLGEQFF	TRBJ2-1	TRBV6-1
CASSIRQGGTGELFF	TRBJ2-2	TRBV19
CASSLNPGSAIYF	TRBJ1-3	TRBV5-4
CASSEQGGLRGYTF	TRBJ1-2	TRBV18
CASSEDGEAFF	TRBJ1-1	TRBV5-1
CASSPAGTGGKKGGYTF	TRBJ1-2	TRBV6-1
CASSLSGGVSTQYF	TRBJ2-3	TRBV5-1
CASRLVTGKETQYF	TRBJ2-5	TRBV12-2
CASSPFTDTQYF	TRBJ2-3	TRBV18
CASSLGSGNTIYF	TRBJ1-3	TRBV5-4
CASSIDQALYEQYF	TRBJ2-7	TRBV12-3/TRBV12-4
CASSLRGFGGRVTEAFF	TRBJ1-1	TRBV7-9
CSAMSAGPSYEQYF	TRBJ2-7	TRBV20-1
CSASPGTGNQPQHF	TRBJ1-5	TRBV20-1
CASSSLYQTENQPQHF	TRBJ1-5	TRBV21-1
CASSNYNVYEQYF	TRBJ2-7	TRBV12-3/TRBV12-4
CASSPRRTGNQPQHF	TRBJ1-5	TRBV6-1
CSALAGGGYGYTF	TRBJ1-2	TRBV20-1
CASSLESGGADSEQYF	TRBJ2-7	TRBV7-9
CASSGPGPGGYTF	TRBJ1-2	TRBV6-1
CASRQQGRTGELFF	TRBJ2-2	TRBV2